This T cell receptor (beta chain) is from a study of blood T cell repertoires in COVID-19. Turning to the study itself: The analysed material was cDNA or gDNA that came from T cells, B-cell-depleted T cells, or PBMCs.

The CDR3 runs 14 residues. Trimming cost V 3 bases and J 4 bases, with 12 bases left between them. Germline V CDR1 and CDR2: SGHTA, FQGTGA. Authors' data handling: Reference gene primer amplification yielded estimated nucleated cell counts. The repertoire was sequenced with immunoSEQ multiplex PCR; TCRdb's copy has only in-frame clones and lacks some. V, J and clone size reflect that table, while D and trimming were determined from the DNA. The table records approximately 160,000 clones, 80% to 85% of them present only once. The clonotype originates from an older woman with acute or convalescent COVID-19. Sequencing was performed on peripheral blood. The genes are TRBV7-3 and TRBJ1-1; D is perhaps TRBD1 (5 bases). The CDR3 nucleotides are TGTGCCAGCAGCTTTTGGGGCCAGAGCACTGAAGCTTTCTTT. It encodes CASSFWGQSTEAFF. The full variable domain, in which reference TRBV7-3 and TRBJ1-1 provide the parts outside the CDR3, is GAGVSQTPSNKVTEKGKYVELRCDPISGHTALYWYRQSLGQGPEFLIYFQGTGAADDSGLPNDRFFAVRPEGSVSTLKIQRTERGDSAVYLCASSFWGQSTEAFFGQGTRLTVV.